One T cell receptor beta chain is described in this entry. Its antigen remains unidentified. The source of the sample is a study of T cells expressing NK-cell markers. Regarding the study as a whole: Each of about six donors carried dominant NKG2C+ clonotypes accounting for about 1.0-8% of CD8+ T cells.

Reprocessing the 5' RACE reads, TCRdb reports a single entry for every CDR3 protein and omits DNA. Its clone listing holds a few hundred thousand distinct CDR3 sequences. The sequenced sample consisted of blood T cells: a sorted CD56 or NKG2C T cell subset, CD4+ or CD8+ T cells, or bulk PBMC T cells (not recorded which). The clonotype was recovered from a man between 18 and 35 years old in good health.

The CDR3 sequence is CATSDGGSTDTQYF. This rearrangement joins TRBV24-1 to TRBJ2-3; without DNA, the TCRdb call of TRBD1 cannot be checked. The CDR3 contains 14 residues. The V gene's germline CDR1 is KGHDR and CDR2 SFDVKD.